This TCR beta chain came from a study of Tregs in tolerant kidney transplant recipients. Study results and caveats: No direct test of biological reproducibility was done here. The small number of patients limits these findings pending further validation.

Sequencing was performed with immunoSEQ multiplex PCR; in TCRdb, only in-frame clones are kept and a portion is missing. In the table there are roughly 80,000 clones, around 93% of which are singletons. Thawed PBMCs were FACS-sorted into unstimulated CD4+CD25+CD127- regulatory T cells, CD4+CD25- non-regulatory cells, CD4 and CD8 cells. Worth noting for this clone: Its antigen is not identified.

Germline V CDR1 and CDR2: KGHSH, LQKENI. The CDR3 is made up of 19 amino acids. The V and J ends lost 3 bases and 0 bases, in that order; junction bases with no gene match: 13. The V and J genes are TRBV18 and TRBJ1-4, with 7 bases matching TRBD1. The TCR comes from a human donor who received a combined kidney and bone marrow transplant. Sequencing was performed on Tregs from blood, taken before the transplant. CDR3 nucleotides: TGTGCCAGCTCACCTCTTACGGTCGGGACAGTTGCAACTAATGAAAAACTGTTTTTT. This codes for CASSPLTVGTVATNEKLFF.